This entry concerns a single T cell receptor (beta chain). What it binds is unknown. Trimming took 5 bases from V and 9 from J; bases not matched to a gene: 9. This CDR3 is built from 16 residues. CDR1 and CDR2 from the germline V gene are MNHEY and SVGEGT. The sample comes from a study of T-cell memory formation after mild COVID-19. Study overall: The study found TCR clusters largely donor specific. Study results and limitations: Pre-infection memory already had some responding clones, implying cross-reactive memory joined.

Constant-segment primers were used for 5'RACE, and the resulting TCR alpha and TCR beta cDNA libraries carried sample barcodes and UMIs. One entry per CDR3 protein results from TCRdb running MiXCR on the 5' RACE reads. The sample has roughly 610,000 distinct CDR3 sequences; 17% are singletons. Material: PBMCs or a T cell subset sorted from them (not recorded which). The TCR comes from an adult woman who had mild COVID-19 (a few samples of this study predate the infection). Cell type and time point are not known. The chain joins TRBV6-2 or TRBV6-3 to TRBJ2-1; 14 positions match TRBD2. CDR3 sequence: CASSTPTSGRASEQFF. In nucleotides, the CDR3 is TGTGCCAGCAGTACCCCGACTAGCGGGAGGGCTAGTGAGCAGTTCTTC.